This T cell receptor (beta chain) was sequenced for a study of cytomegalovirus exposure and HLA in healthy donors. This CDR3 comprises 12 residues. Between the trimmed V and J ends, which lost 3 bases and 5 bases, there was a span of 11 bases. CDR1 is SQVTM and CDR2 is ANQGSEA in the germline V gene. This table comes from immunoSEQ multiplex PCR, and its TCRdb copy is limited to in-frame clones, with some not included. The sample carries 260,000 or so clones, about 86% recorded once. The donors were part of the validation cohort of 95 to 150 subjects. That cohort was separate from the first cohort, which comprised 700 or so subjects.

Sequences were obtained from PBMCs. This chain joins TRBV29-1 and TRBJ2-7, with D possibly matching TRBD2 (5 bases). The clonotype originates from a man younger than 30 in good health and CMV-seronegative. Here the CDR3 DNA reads TGCAGCGTTGACCCGGGGTCCAACGAGCAGTACTTC. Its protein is CSVDPGSNEQYF.